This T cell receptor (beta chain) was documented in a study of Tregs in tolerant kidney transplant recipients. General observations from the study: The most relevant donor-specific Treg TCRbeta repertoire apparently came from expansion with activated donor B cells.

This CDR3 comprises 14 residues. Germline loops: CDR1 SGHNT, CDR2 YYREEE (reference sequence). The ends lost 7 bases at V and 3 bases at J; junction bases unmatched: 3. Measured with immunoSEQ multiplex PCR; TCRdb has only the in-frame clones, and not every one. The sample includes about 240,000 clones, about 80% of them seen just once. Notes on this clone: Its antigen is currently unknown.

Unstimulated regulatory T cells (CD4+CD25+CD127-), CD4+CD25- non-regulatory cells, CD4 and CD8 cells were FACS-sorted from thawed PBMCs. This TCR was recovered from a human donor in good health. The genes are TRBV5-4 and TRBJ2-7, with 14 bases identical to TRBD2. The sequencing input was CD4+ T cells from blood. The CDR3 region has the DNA TGTGCCAGCGGACTAGCGGGAGGCAACTACGAGCAGTACTTC. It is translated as CASGLAGGNYEQYF.